Presented here are 2 T cell receptor beta chains from one specimen sequenced in a study of cytomegalovirus exposure and HLA in healthy donors listed by TCRdb under 2017. Library construction relied on the immunoSEQ multiplex PCR assay. For the multiplex PCR, a mixture combining 60 forward primers for TCR Vbeta segments and 13 reverse primers for TCR Jbeta segments was used. TCRdb's version of the immuneACCESS table is confined to in-frame rearrangements and falls short of the full clone set. An unresolved V gene accounts for under half of the shortfall where checked; the remainder is of unknown origin. In all, the sample holds 95,000 to 150,000 clones, and 81% of those were seen once. 2% to 2.5% of the sample is held by the ten biggest clonotypes. Sequencing input: PBMCs. The receptors shown here come from a woman in her thirties or forties in good health and CMV-seronegative.

The rearrangement uses TRBV6-1 and TRBJ2-3; 9 nucleotides agree with TRBD1. The germline V gene encodes CDR1 MNHNS and CDR2 SASEGT. Trimming cost V 9 bases and J 3 bases; bases outside gene matches: 7. The CDR3 sequence is 14 residues long. The CDR3 region is CASRDRDLTDTQYF. The CDR3 DNA reads TGTGCCAGTCGGGACAGGGATTTAACAGATACGCAGTATTTT.

The CDR3 region is CASSLGAGGSSYEQYF. CDR3 DNA: TGCGCCAGCAGCTTAGGGGCGGGGGGGAGCTCCTACGAGCAGTACTTC. This chain uses TRBV5-1 with TRBJ2-7; TRBD2 matches at 9 bases. Looked up from germline, CDR1 is SGHRS and CDR2 is YFSETQ. Trimming took 2 bases from V and 0 from J; bases not matched to a gene: 6. The CDR3 runs to 16 residues. The complete variable domain, with remaining parts taken from reference TRBV5-1 and TRBJ2-7, reads KAGVTQTPRYLIKTRGQQVTLSCSPISGHRSVSWYQQTPGQGLQFLFEYFSETQRNKGNFPGRFSGRQFSNSRSEMNVSTLELGDSALYLCASSLGAGGSSYEQYFGPGTRLTVT.